This TCR beta chain was recorded in a study of T cells expressing NK-cell markers. Background on the study: Sequencing covered eight donors, seven HCMV-seropositive and one seronegative.

Comments on this clonotype: Its antigen remains unidentified.

TCRdb re-called the 5' RACE reads and gives one entry per CDR3 protein, without DNA. The ten most abundant clones cover 0.39% of a sample with a few hundred thousand distinct CDR3 sequences. Study-wide results and limits: Top CD8+ clonotypes included the dominant CD3+CD56+NKG2C+ clonotypes in 5 or 6 donors.

There are 15 residues in the CDR3. Looked up from germline, CDR1 is SGHKS and CDR2 is YYEKEE (reference sequence). V and J are TRBV5-5 and TRBJ1-5; the D gene TCRdb calls, TRBD1, cannot be checked with no DNA. This clonotype originated in a man aged 18-30 years in good health. The sequenced sample was blood T cells: a sorted CD56 or NKG2C T cell subset, CD4+ or CD8+ T cells, or bulk PBMC T cells (not recorded which). The chain's CDR3 is CASSLRTGKNQPQHF. Supplemented by reference TRBV5-5 and TRBJ1-5, the full variable domain reads DAGVTQSPTHLIKTRGQQVTLRCSPISGHKSVSWYQQVLGQGPQFIFQYYEKEERGRGNFPDRFSARQFPNYSSELNVNALLLGDSALYLCASSLRTGKNQPQHFGDGTRLSIL.